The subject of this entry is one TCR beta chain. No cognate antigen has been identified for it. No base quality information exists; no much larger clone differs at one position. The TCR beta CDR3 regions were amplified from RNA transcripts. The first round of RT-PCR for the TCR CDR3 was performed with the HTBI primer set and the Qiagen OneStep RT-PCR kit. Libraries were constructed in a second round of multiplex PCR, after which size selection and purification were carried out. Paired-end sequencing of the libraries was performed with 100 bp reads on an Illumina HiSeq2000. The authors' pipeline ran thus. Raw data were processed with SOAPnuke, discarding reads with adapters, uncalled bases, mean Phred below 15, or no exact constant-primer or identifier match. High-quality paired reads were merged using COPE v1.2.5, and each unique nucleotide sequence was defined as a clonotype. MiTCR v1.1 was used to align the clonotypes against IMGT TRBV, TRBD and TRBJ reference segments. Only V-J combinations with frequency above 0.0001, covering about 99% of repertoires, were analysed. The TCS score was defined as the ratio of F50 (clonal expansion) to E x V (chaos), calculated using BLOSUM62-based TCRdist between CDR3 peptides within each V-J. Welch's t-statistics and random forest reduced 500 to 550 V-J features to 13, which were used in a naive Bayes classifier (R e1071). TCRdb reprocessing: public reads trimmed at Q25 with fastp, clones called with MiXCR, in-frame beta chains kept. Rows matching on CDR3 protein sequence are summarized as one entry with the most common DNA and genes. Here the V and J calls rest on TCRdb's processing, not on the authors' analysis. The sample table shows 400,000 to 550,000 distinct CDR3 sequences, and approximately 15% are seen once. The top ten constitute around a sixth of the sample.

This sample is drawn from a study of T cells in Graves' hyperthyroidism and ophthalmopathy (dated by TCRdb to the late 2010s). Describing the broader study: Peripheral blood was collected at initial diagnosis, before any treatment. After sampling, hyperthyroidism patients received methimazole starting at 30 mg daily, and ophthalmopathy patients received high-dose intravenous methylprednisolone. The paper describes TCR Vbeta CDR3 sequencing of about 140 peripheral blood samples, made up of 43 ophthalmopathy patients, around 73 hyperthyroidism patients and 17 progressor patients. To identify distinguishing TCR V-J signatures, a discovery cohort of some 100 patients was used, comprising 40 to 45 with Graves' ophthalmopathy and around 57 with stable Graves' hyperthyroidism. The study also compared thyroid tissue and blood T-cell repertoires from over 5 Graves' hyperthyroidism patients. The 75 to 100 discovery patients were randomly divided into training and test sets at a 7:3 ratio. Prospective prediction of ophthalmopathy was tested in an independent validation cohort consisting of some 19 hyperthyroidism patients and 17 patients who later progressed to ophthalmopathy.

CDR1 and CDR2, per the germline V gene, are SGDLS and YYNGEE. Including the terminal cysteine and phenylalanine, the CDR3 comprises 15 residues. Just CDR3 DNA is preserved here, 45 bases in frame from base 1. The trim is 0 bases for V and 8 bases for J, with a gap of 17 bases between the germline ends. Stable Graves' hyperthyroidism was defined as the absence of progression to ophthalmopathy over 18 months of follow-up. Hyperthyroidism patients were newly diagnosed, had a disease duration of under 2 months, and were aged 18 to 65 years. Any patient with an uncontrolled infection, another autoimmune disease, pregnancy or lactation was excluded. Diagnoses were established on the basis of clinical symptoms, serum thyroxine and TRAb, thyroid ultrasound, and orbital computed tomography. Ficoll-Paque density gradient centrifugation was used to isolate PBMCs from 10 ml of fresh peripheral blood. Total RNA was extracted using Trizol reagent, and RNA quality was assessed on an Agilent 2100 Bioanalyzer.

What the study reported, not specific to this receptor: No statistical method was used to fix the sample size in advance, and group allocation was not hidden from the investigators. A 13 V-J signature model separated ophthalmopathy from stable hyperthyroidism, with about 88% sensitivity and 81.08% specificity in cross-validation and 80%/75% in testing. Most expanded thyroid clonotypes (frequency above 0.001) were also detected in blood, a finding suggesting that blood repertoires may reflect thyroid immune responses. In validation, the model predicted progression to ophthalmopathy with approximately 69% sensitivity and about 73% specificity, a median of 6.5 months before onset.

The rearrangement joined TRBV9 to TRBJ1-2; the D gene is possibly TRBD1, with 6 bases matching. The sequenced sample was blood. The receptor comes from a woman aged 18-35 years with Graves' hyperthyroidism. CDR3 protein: CASSVDPGAAGGYTF. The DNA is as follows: TGTGCCAGCAGCGTAGATCCGGGGGCGGCCGGCGGCTACACCTTC. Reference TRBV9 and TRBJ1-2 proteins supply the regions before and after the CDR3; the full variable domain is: DSGVTQTPKHLITATGQRVTLRCSPRSGDLSVYWYQQSLDQGLQFLIQYYNGEERAKGNILERFSAQQFPDLHSELNLSSLELGDSALYFCASSVDPGAAGGYTFGSGTRLTVV.